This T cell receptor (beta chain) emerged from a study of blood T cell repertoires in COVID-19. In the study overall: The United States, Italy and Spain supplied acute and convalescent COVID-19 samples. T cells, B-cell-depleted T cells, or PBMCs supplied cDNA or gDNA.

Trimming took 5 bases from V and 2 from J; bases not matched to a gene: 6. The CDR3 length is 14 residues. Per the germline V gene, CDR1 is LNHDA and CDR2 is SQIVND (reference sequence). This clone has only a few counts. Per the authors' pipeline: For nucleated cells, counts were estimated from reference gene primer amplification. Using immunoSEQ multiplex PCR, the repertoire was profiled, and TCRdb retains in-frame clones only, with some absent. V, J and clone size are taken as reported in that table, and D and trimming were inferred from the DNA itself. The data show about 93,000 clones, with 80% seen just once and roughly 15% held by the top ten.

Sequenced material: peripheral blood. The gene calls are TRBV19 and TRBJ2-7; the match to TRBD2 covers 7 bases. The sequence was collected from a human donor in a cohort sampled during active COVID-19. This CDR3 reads CASSEAGTTYEQYF. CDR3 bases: TGTGCCAGTAGTGAAGCCGGGACTACCTACGAGCAGTACTTC.